The subject of this entry is one TCR beta chain. Its cognate antigen is unknown. Amplification used 60 Vbeta primers and 13 Jbeta primers. In the study's own analysis: Later, an analysis found roughly 80 million unique TCR beta chains, and approximately 10 million of these were shared. Profiled with immunoSEQ multiplex PCR; TCRdb holds only in-frame clones, not every one. V, J and clone size are taken as reported in that table, and D and trimming were inferred from the DNA itself. The sample consists of some 57,000 clones, roughly 90% of them appearing once. These data originate in a study of cytomegalovirus exposure and HLA in healthy donors. This CDR3 region has 14 residues. CDR1 MNHEY and CDR2 SVGAGI come from the germline V gene. J was trimmed by 1 base and V by 10 bases; bases with no gene match: 9. In nominal health when sampled, donors likely had unrecorded immune exposures nonetheless. General observations from the study: According to a later analysis, donors in an Asian-associated ancestry cluster reportedly had fewer N-insertions than the approximately 670-donor mean. Indistinguishable V segments, including TRBV6-2 and TRBV6-3, were excluded.

Specimen: PBMCs. This receptor was obtained from a man aged 25-45 years in good health and CMV-seropositive. The V call is TRBV6-5, the J call TRBJ1-2, with TRBD1 identical over 7 bases. The chain's CDR3 is CAISAGGSNYGYTF. The CDR3 DNA sequence: TGTGCCATTTCGGCAGGGGGGAGTAACTATGGCTACACCTTC.